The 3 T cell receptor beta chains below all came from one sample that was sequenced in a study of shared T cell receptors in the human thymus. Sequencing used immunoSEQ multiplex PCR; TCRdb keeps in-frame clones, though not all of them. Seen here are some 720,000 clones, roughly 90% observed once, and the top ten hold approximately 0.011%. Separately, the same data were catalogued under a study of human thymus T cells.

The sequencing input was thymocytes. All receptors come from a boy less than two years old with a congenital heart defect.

The CDR3 bases are TGTGCCAGCAGCTTCCCGACTTCCGGGACAGATAATGAAAAACTGTTTTTT. It specifies CASSFPTSGTDNEKLFF. V and J are TRBV5-5 and TRBJ1-4; 7 bases are shared with TRBD1. The germline V gene has CDR1 SGHKS and CDR2 YYEKEE (reference sequence). The J segment lost 4 bases and the V segment lost 2 bases, leaving 11 bases of the junction unmatched. The CDR3 totals 17 residues.

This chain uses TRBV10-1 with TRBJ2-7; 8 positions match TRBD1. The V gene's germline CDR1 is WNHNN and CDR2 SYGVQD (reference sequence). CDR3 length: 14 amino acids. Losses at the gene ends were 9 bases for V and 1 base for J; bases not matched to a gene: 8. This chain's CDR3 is CASIGQGKSYEQYF. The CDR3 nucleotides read TGCGCCAGTATAGGACAGGGTAAGTCCTACGAGCAGTACTTC.

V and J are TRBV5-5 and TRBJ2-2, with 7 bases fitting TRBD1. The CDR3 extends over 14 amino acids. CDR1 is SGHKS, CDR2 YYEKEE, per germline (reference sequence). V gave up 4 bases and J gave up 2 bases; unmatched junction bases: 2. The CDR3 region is CASSGTDNTGELFF. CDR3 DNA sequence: TGTGCCAGCAGCGGGACAGATAACACCGGGGAGCTGTTTTTT.